Following are 25 T cell receptor beta chains from one sample sequenced in a study of immune heterogeneity within non-small cell lung tumors. Bulk tumor genomic DNA, 500 to 750 ng per sample, was used as template. In surgery, several biopsies were collected from each primary tumor at widely spaced sites. The cohort was untreated, with newly diagnosed non-small cell lung cancer undergoing curative surgery. Multiplex PCR amplified the TCR beta CDR3 region. Its first round ran for 10 cycles with 32 V and 13 J primers. Each CDR3 protein is one row after TCRdb ran MiXCR on the multiplex PCR reads. The table lists 2,000 or so distinct CDR3 sequences, under 35% of them singletons. Sequenced: lung tumor tissue. The origin of the receptors is a man aged 55-75 years with non-small cell lung cancer.

The J gene is TRBJ1-1, the V gene TRBV19; D is uncertain. V lost 5 bases and J 3 bases, leaving 10 bases between the germline ends. The V gene's germline CDR1 is LNHDA and CDR2 SQIVND (reference sequence). The CDR3 has 13 residues. CDR3 residues: CASSPPLHTEAFF. CDR3 DNA sequence: TGTGCCAGTAGTCCCCCCCTACACACTGAAGCTTTCTTT.

This clonotype is large (0.1 to 1%) within its sample. The chain has TRBV30 and TRBJ1-1; D gene uncertain. Germline V CDR1 and CDR2: GTSNPN, SVGIG (reference sequence). Trimming left V 1 base short and J 0 bases short, with 9 bases between. The CDR3 extends over 14 amino acids. The CDR3: CAWSGGQLNTEAFF. DNA for the CDR3: TGTGCCTGGAGTGGAGGTCAGCTGAACACTGAAGCTTTCTTT.

The chain uses TRBV3-1 and TRBJ2-5; D uncertain. With 0 bases removed from V and 0 bases from J, the gap between germline ends came to 8 bases. Per the germline V gene, CDR1 is LGHDT and CDR2 is YNNKEL (reference sequence). The CDR3 contains 15 residues. The CDR3 loop is CASSQEAAHQETQYF. The CDR3 DNA follows: TGTGCCAGCAGCCAAGAGGCGGCTCACCAAGAGACCCAGTACTTC.

This chain links TRBV5-8 with TRBJ1-1; 7 nucleotides agree with TRBD1. Per the germline V gene, CDR1 is SGHTS and CDR2 is YDEGEE. Trimming removed 4 bases from V and 0 bases from J; junction bases left unmatched: 6. This CDR3 comprises 15 residues. The CDR3 reads CASSPGTVMNTEAFF. The DNA of the CDR3 is TGTGCCAGCAGCCCAGGGACAGTTATGAACACTGAAGCTTTCTTT.

By sample share, this clonotype is medium-sized. The rearrangement joins TRBV5-1 to TRBJ1-5; D uncertain. CDR3 length: 14 amino acids. V was trimmed by 0 bases and J by 9 bases, leaving 13 bases between them. CDR1 is SGHRS and CDR2 is YFSETQ in the germline V gene. CDR3 DNA: TGCGCCAGCAGCTTGGACCGCGGACGGGGGCCCCAGCATTTT. The encoded protein is CASSLDRGRGPQHF.

Concerning this clonotype itself: This may come from a read error, since a much larger clone is one base off. The chain recombines TRBV19 with TRBJ1-5; no definite D call. Germline CDR1 and CDR2: LNHDA and SQIVND (reference sequence). CDR3 length: 13 residues. V lost 3 bases and J lost 6, with 9 bases in between. CDR3 coding DNA: TGTGCCAGTAGTATCGGGCGGGGTCAGCCCCAGCATTTT. The encoded protein is CASSIGRGQPQHF.

The J gene is TRBJ1-2, the V gene TRBV9; D might be TRBD1 (6 bases). Germline assignment: CDR1 SGDLS and CDR2 YYNGEE. The V end was cut by 2 bases, the J end by 4 bases, with 9 bases between. CDR3 length: 13 residues. The CDR3 spells CASSVEDSYGYTF. As DNA, the CDR3 is TGTGCCAGCAGCGTCGAGGACAGCTATGGCTACACCTTC.

This clonotype is deemed medium-sized (0.01 to 0.1%). This chain joins TRBV3-1 and TRBJ2-1; 9 nucleotides match TRBD2. Looked up from germline, CDR1 is LGHDT and CDR2 is YNNKEL (reference sequence). The CDR3 is 18 residues long. Trimming at V came to 4 bases and at J to 6 bases, leaving 16 bases not matched to a gene. DNA for the CDR3: TGTGCCAGCAGCCCGAAATCGGGACTAGCTTTATCATCCAATGAGCAGTTCTTC. Translation: CASSPKSGLALSSNEQFF.

This clonotype rates as medium-sized (0.01 to 0.1%). The gene calls are TRBV2 and TRBJ1-2; possibly TRBD1 for D (5 bases). The V and J ends lost 1 base and 7 bases respectively, with 10 bases between them. This CDR3 has 13 amino acids. Per the germline V gene, CDR1 is SNHLY and CDR2 is FYNNEI. As DNA, the CDR3 is TGTGCCAGCAGTGAAGTCAGGGAGGGTGGCTACACCTTC. Protein: CASSEVREGGYTF. Filled out from reference TRBV2 and TRBJ1-2, the complete variable domain reads EPEVTQTPSHQVTQMGQEVILRCVPISNHLYFYWYRQILGQKVEFLVSFYNNEISEKSEIFDDQFSVERPDGSNFTLKIRSTKLEDSAMYFCASSEVREGGYTFGSGTRLTVV.

In this sample, this clonotype is medium-sized. The rearrangement uses TRBV19 and TRBJ2-7; D might be TRBD1 or TRBD2, each matching 5 bases. The V end was cut by 5 bases, the J end by 5 bases, with 16 bases between. The CDR3 spans 14 residues. Germline CDR1 and CDR2: LNHDA and SQIVND (reference sequence). For the CDR3, the DNA is TGTGCCAGTAGTCGGGGACCCGGCCTCGACGAGCAGTACTTC. Residues: CASSRGPGLDEQYF. Filled out from reference TRBV19 and TRBJ2-7, the complete variable domain reads DGGITQSPKYLFRKEGQNVTLSCEQNLNHDAMYWYRQDPGQGLRLIYYSQIVNDFQKGDIAEGYSVSREKKESFPLTVTSAQKNPTAFYLCASSRGPGLDEQYFGPGTRLTVT.

By frequency in the sample, this clonotype is large. The V and J genes are TRBV15 and TRBJ1-1, with a possible D match to TRBD1 (5 bases). The ends were cut back, 5 bases at V and 2 bases at J, with 15 bases in the middle. The CDR3 is 15 residues long. Germline lookup yields CDR1 LNHNV and CDR2 YYDKDF (reference sequence). CDR3 DNA: TGTGCCACCAGCGCCACAGGACCCGATAACACTGAAGCTTTCTTT. This sequence encodes CATSATGPDNTEAFF.

This clonotype showed up just a few times. This may come from a read error, since a much larger clone is one base off. This chain links TRBV6-1 with TRBJ2-3; TRBD1 matches 8 bases. The CDR3 has 15 residues. The germline V gene encodes CDR1 MNHNS and CDR2 SASEGT. The CDR3 spells CSSSPGTGDTDTQYF. CDR3 in DNA: TGTTCCAGCAGCCCCGGGACAGGCGACACAGATACGCAGTATTTT.

The chain is built from TRBV7-9 and TRBJ2-3; 12 bases match TRBD2. Losses at the gene ends were 5 bases for V and 0 bases for J; bases not matched to a gene: 9. The CDR3 contains 18 residues. The germline V gene has CDR1 SEHNR and CDR2 FQNEAQ (reference sequence). The CDR3 nucleotides read TGTGCCAGCAGCCCCGGGACTAGCGGGCCACCTAGCACAGATACGCAGTATTTT. Encoded protein: CASSPGTSGPPSTDTQYF.

This clonotype was detected once. A read error may explain this, as a much larger clone is one base away. V usage is TRBV5-1 and J usage is TRBJ1-3; D is perhaps TRBD1 (5 bases). Germline values: CDR1 SGHRS, CDR2 YFSETQ. The length of the CDR3 is 16 residues. CDR3 in DNA: TGCGTCAGCAGCACCACGGGGGATTCCTCTGGAAACACCATATATTTT. Protein sequence: CVSSTTGDSSGNTIYF.

This clonotype is categorized as medium-sized (0.01 to 0.1%). The chain combines TRBV9 with TRBJ1-2; possibly TRBD1 for D (5 bases). The CDR3 is made up of 14 amino acids. The germline V gene has CDR1 SGDLS and CDR2 YYNGEE. Trimming pared 4 bases from V and 4 bases from J, leaving 14 bases between. In DNA, the CDR3 is TGTGCCAGCAGCACCGGTGGGGCCGTCTATGGCTACACCTTC. Its protein is CASSTGGAVYGYTF.

This clonotype is medium-sized within its sample. The chain links TRBV11-2 to TRBJ2-3; D not certain. The CDR3 is 15 residues long. Germline V gene sequence: CDR1 SGHAT, CDR2 FQNNGV. V was clipped by 4 bases and J by 0 bases, with 11 bases between them. The CDR3 protein is CASSSEYTSTDTQYF. Here the CDR3 DNA reads TGTGCCAGCAGCTCGGAGTACACTAGCACAGATACGCAGTATTTT.

V is TRBV20-1 and J is TRBJ2-7; either TRBD1 or TRBD2 may supply D (5 bases each). V was cut by 0 bases and J by 0 bases, with 12 bases left in between. The CDR3 loop spans 15 amino acids. Germline lookup yields CDR1 DFQATT and CDR2 SNEGSKA (reference sequence). CDR3 nucleotides: TGCAGTGCTAGAGATTCGGGGCGAAACTCCTACGAGCAGTACTTC. It is translated as CSARDSGRNSYEQYF.

The chain employs TRBV7-3 and TRBJ2-3; 10 bases fit TRBD1. The trim removed 10 bases at V and 3 bases at J, leaving 7 bases unmatched. Looked up from germline, CDR1 is SGHTA and CDR2 is FQGTGA. This CDR3 spans 14 amino acids. CDR3 residues: CATLRDRGTDTQYF. The DNA of the CDR3 is TGTGCCACCCTCCGGGACAGGGGTACAGATACGCAGTATTTT.

This clonotype is categorized as medium-sized. This chain links TRBV20-1 with TRBJ1-1, with 10 positions matching TRBD1. Germline CDR1 DFQATT, CDR2 SNEGSKA (reference sequence). J lost 10 bases, V lost 3 bases, and 2 bases had no gene match. This CDR3 contains 11 residues. For the CDR3, the DNA is TGCAGTGCTAGGACAGGGGGCAGAGCTTTCTTT. This gives the protein CSARTGGRAFF.

This clonotype was observed a handful of times. The chain carries TRBV6-5 and TRBJ1-1; D call uncertain. The CDR3 is 16 amino acids. Trimming pared 0 bases from V and 5 bases from J, leaving 16 bases between. Germline CDR1 reads MNHEY; CDR2 reads SVGAGI. For the CDR3, the DNA is TGTGCCAGCAGTTACTCGGGTATGGGGAGAGGTACTGAAGCTTTCTTT. Translating it yields CASSYSGMGRGTEAFF.

The CDR3 sequence is CASSRQTGDYGYTF. The CDR3 DNA reads as TGTGCCAGCAGCCGCCAGACAGGGGATTATGGCTACACCTTC. This rearrangement joins TRBV7-2 to TRBJ1-2; TRBD1 matches 8 bases. Germline V gives CDR1 SGHTA, CDR2 FQGNSA. Trimming cost V 5 bases and J 5 bases; bases outside gene matches: 7. CDR3 length: 14 residues.

This clonotype was recorded a few times. The chain is built from TRBV29-1 and TRBJ2-1; possibly TRBD1 for D (6 bases). This CDR3 has 14 amino acids. Between the trimmed V and J ends, which lost 6 bases and 6 bases, there was a span of 18 bases. CDR1 and CDR2 from the germline V gene are SQVTM and ANQGSEA. CDR3 sequence (DNA): TGCAGCGTGGGACAATTTACTGCAATCAATGAGCAGTTCTTC. This codes for CSVGQFTAINEQFF.

The gene calls are TRBV19 and TRBJ1-5, with D maybe TRBD1 (6 bases). Germline CDR1 LNHDA, CDR2 SQIVND (reference sequence). The CDR3 has 16 amino acids. V shed 8 bases and J shed 0 bases, with 17 bases lying between them. DNA for the CDR3: TGTGCCAGTTCCCGGACAGCGGTACATAGCAATCAGCCCCAGCATTTT. Translation: CASSRTAVHSNQPQHF. Full variable domain (remainder filled in from reference TRBV19 and TRBJ1-5): DGGITQSPKYLFRKEGQNVTLSCEQNLNHDAMYWYRQDPGQGLRLIYYSQIVNDFQKGDIAEGYSVSREKKESFPLTVTSAQKNPTAFYLCASSRTAVHSNQPQHFGDGTRLSIL.

This clonotype was counted between two and nine times. The V and J genes are TRBV19 and TRBJ2-2; D gene uncertain. V lost 5 bases, J lost 6 bases, and 7 bases lay in between. Germline V gene sequence: CDR1 LNHDA, CDR2 SQIVND (reference sequence). The CDR3 is made up of 12 amino acids. The CDR3 loop reads CASSVDAGELFF. CDR3 DNA sequence: TGTGCCAGTAGTGTGGACGCCGGGGAGCTGTTTTTT.

This clonotype appeared a few times. The chain recombines TRBV3-1 with TRBJ2-3, with a possible D match to TRBD2 (6 bases). This CDR3 region has 16 residues. Germline V gene sequence: CDR1 LGHDT, CDR2 YNNKEL (reference sequence). The ends were cut back, 0 bases at V and 2 bases at J, with 12 bases in the middle. The CDR3 region is CASSQDLAGTTDTQYF. DNA for the CDR3: TGTGCCAGCAGCCAAGATTTGGCGGGAACCACAGATACGCAGTATTTT.